Below are 21 T cell receptor beta chains sequenced from a single sample in a study of shared clonotypes between healthy human individuals. Profiled with immunoSEQ multiplex PCR; TCRdb holds only in-frame clones, not every one. The sample contains approximately 1.5 million clones, approximately 98% of which appear only once. Input material: naive CD4+ T cells sorted from blood. Subset in this sample: CD45RA+ positively selected. The receptor set was obtained from a man younger than 40 in good health.

The chain joins TRBV25-1 to TRBJ2-7, with unresolved D. V lost 3 bases and J lost 0, with 12 bases in between. Germline V gives CDR1 MGHDK, CDR2 SYGVNS. The CDR3 extends over 15 amino acids. The chain's CDR3 is CASSERWGSSYEQYF. CDR3 DNA sequence: TGTGCCAGCAGTGAGAGGTGGGGAAGCTCCTACGAGCAGTACTTC.

In the case of this clone: The identical CDR3 is also encoded by other nucleotide sequences in the sample. The V and J genes are TRBV11-2 and TRBJ2-1; D unresolved. This CDR3 has 15 amino acids. V shed 5 bases and J shed 0 bases, with 11 bases lying between them. Germline lookup yields CDR1 SGHAT and CDR2 FQNNGV. In DNA, the CDR3 is TGTGCCAGCAGCCGGACCTTGAGCTCCTACAATGAGCAGTTCTTC. It codes for CASSRTLSSYNEQFF.

This chain joins TRBV5-8 and TRBJ1-1; tentatively, D is TRBD1 (5 bases). CDR3 length: 15 residues. V lost 3 bases and J 0 bases, leaving 12 bases between the germline ends. Germline CDR1 SGHTS, CDR2 YDEGEE. The CDR3 region has the DNA TGTGCCAGCAGCTCATTTCGGGGGGTGAACACTGAAGCTTTCTTT. Translation: CASSSFRGVNTEAFF.

The chain carries TRBV9 and TRBJ2-1; unclear D gene. Germline values: CDR1 SGDLS, CDR2 YYNGEE. The V gene lost 0 bases and the J gene lost 2 bases, with 9 bases spanning the gap. The CDR3 consists of 15 residues. The DNA for the CDR3 is TGTGCCAGCAGCGTAGAGCCGAGTACCTACAATGAGCAGTTCTTC. Translated, it gives CASSVEPSTYNEQFF.

The CDR3 nucleotides are TGCAGTGTTTGGAGGAACACTGAAGCTTTCTTT. Translation gives CSVWRNTEAFF. V is TRBV20-1 and J is TRBJ1-1, with unresolved D. Trimming removed 7 bases from V and 1 base from J, with 7 bases in between. This CDR3 contains 11 residues. CDR1 is DFQATT, CDR2 SNEGSKA, per germline (reference sequence).

The CDR3 sequence: CASNERQGVHEQFF. DNA of the CDR3: TGCGCCAGCAACGAGAGGCAGGGAGTCCATGAGCAGTTCTTC. The chain uses TRBV4-1 and TRBJ2-1; D is tentatively TRBD1 or TRBD2 (5 bases each). The CDR3 runs to 14 residues. V lost 7 bases and J 8 bases, leaving 18 bases between the germline ends. Germline CDR1 and CDR2: MGHRA and YSYEKL.

This clone has a single count. The genes are TRBV6-5 and TRBJ2-5; the D is unclear. The CDR3 contains 15 residues. Between the trimmed V and J ends, which lost 2 bases and 0 bases, there was a span of 10 bases. Germline loops: CDR1 MNHEY, CDR2 SVGAGI. The CDR3 is CASSYSPAYQETQYF. The CDR3 DNA is TGTGCCAGCAGTTACAGCCCCGCGTACCAAGAGACCCAGTACTTC.

The chain employs TRBV5-1 and TRBJ2-7; TRBD1 matches 7 bases. The CDR3 sequence is 14 residues long. V was clipped by 4 bases and J by 3 bases; unmatched bases: 7. Germline V CDR1 and CDR2: SGHRS, YFSETQ. The CDR3 sequence is CASSTTGEFYEQYF. The CDR3 coding sequence is TGCGCCAGCAGCACCACAGGGGAGTTCTACGAGCAGTACTTC.

This chain joins TRBV28 and TRBJ1-5; D gene unclear. The V gene lost 5 bases and the J gene lost 3 bases, with 20 bases spanning the gap. The CDR3 runs to 17 residues. Germline CDR1 and CDR2: MDHEN and SYDVKM. The CDR3 region has the DNA TGTGCCAGCAGTCCGAAGTTCATCGGAGTCAACAATCAGCCCCAGCATTTT. It translates to CASSPKFIGVNNQPQHF.

This chain joins TRBV5-1 and TRBJ2-1; 8 nucleotides line up with TRBD2. This CDR3 region has 16 residues. Germline CDR1 and CDR2: SGHRS and YFSETQ. V shed 0 bases and J 4 bases; nucleotides not matched to a gene: 6. The CDR3 spells CASSLEASGLYNEQFF. The CDR3 DNA reads as TGCGCCAGCAGCTTGGAGGCTAGCGGGCTTTACAATGAGCAGTTCTTC.

This chain connects TRBV27 to TRBJ2-1; TRBD2 aligns across 7 bases. V shed 2 bases and J 4 bases; nucleotides not matched to a gene: 2. The germline gives CDR1 MNHEY, CDR2 SMNVEV (reference sequence). The CDR3 totals 14 residues. The CDR3 region has the DNA TGTGCCAGCAGTTTAGGGGGGGTGTACAATGAGCAGTTCTTC. This gives the protein CASSLGGVYNEQFF.

The chain joins TRBV18 to TRBJ2-5, with no clear D. Trimming cost V 5 bases and J 1 base, with 17 bases left between them. CDR3 length: 16 amino acids. From germline, CDR1 is KGHSH and CDR2 LQKENI. CDR3 sequence reads: CASSTANSQIQETQYF. CDR3 bases: TGTGCCAGCTCAACCGCGAATTCGCAGATCCAAGAGACCCAGTACTTC.

The chain uses TRBV29-1 and TRBJ1-3; 9 bases line up with TRBD1. Germline loops: CDR1 SQVTM, CDR2 ANQGSEA. The CDR3 contains 14 residues. V trimming: 7 bases; J trimming: 2 bases; junction bases outside the gene matches: 6. The CDR3 sequence: CSGTGTGTGNTIYF. The CDR3 DNA reads as TGCAGCGGAACCGGGACAGGGACTGGAAACACCATATATTTT.

The chain links TRBV5-1 to TRBJ2-5, with a possible D match to TRBD2 (5 bases). With 2 bases removed from V and 2 bases from J, the gap between germline ends came to 16 bases. Germline CDR1 is SGHRS and CDR2 is YFSETQ. The CDR3 is 16 residues long. The DNA of the CDR3 is TGCGCCAGCAGCTTCGGGGTCTCAACGAGTCAAGAGACCCAGTACTTC. Amino acid sequence: CASSFGVSTSQETQYF.

This clone was seen only once. This CDR3 is CASKSGTNEKLFF. The CDR3 coding sequence is TGTGCCAGCAAGTCGGGTACTAATGAAAAACTGTTTTTT. This chain joins TRBV2 and TRBJ1-4; no clear D. The CDR3 has 13 residues. The V gene's germline CDR1 is SNHLY and CDR2 FYNNEI. V shed 7 bases and J shed 2 bases, with 8 bases lying between them.

V and J are TRBV4-1 and TRBJ1-2; D gene ambiguous. Trimming shortened V by 1 base and J by 8 bases, and 11 bases separated the two germline ends. Germline CDR1 is MGHRA and CDR2 is YSYEKL. CDR3 length equals 13 residues. The CDR3 loop reads CASSQVTVGGYTF. The CDR3 bases are TGCGCCAGCAGCCAAGTAACAGTCGGAGGCTACACCTTC.

The chain carries TRBV7-8 and TRBJ2-7, with TRBD1 matching 8 bases. Germline loops: CDR1 SGHVS, CDR2 FQNEAQ. The CDR3 is 15 amino acids. Losses at the gene ends were 4 bases for V and 3 bases for J; bases not matched to a gene: 8. The DNA of the CDR3 is TGTGCCAGCAGCTACGGACAGGGAAGCCTCTACGAGCAGTACTTC. Translation gives CASSYGQGSLYEQYF.

This clone was recorded only once. The sample carries other DNA sequences with the same CDR3. The gene calls are TRBV9 and TRBJ2-7, with 10 bases matching TRBD2. Unmatched junction bases numbered 1, after V lost 0 bases and J lost 4 bases. Germline V gene data show CDR1 as SGDLS and CDR2 as YYNGEE. The CDR3 length is 14 residues. The chain's CDR3 is CASSVASGSYEQYF. In nucleotides, the CDR3 is TGTGCCAGCAGCGTAGCTAGCGGGAGTTACGAGCAGTACTTC.

The rearrangement joins TRBV28 to TRBJ2-6; the match to TRBD1 covers 9 bases. The CDR3 consists of 16 residues. Germline assignment: CDR1 MDHEN and CDR2 SYDVKM. Germline trimming cut 4 bases from V and 4 bases from J; bases unmatched to any gene: 5. CDR3 in DNA: TGTGCCAGCAGTTCCTGGACAGGGGTCGGGGCCAACGTCCTGACTTTC. It encodes CASSSWTGVGANVLTF.

This chain uses TRBV10-1 with TRBJ1-1; D may be TRBD1 (6 bases). The V end was cut by 4 bases, the J end by 1 base, with 13 bases between. CDR1 and CDR2 from the germline V gene are WNHNN and SYGVQD (reference sequence). The CDR3 is 15 amino acids. The CDR3 here is CASSGQAAQNTEAFF. CDR3 sequence (DNA): TGCGCCAGCAGTGGACAGGCCGCTCAGAACACTGAAGCTTTCTTT.

The chain carries TRBV6-5 and TRBJ2-4; 7 bases map to TRBD1. Trimming removed 7 bases from V and 1 base from J; junction bases left unmatched: 4. CDR3 length: 14 amino acids. Per the germline V gene, CDR1 is MNHEY and CDR2 is SVGAGI. In DNA form, the CDR3 reads TGTGCCAGCACCGAACAGGGGGCCAAAAACATTCAGTACTTC. Amino acids: CASTEQGAKNIQYF.